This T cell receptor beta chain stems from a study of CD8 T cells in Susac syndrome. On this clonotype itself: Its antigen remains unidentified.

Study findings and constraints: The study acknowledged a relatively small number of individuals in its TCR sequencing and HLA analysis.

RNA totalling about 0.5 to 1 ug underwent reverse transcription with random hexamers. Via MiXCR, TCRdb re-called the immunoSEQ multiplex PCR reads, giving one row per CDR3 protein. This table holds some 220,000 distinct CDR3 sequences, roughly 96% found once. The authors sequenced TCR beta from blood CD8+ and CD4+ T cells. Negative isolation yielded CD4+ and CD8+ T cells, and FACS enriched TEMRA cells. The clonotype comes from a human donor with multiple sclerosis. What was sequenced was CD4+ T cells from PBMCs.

The CDR3, as DNA: TGCAGTGCTAAGTTATGGGAAGATACGCAGTATTTT. Its protein product is CSAKLWEDTQYF. The gene calls are TRBV20-1 and TRBJ2-3, with D uncertain. This CDR3 comprises 12 residues. Germline V gene sequence: CDR1 DFQATT, CDR2 SNEGSKA (reference sequence). The germline V and J ends were trimmed by 4 bases and 5 bases, with 10 bases remaining between them.